A selection of T cell receptor beta chains follows, all from one sample in a study of blood T cell repertoires in COVID-19. The assay was immunoSEQ multiplex PCR, and TCRdb's table has in-frame clones only and misses some. The table lists roughly 90,000 clones, 86% of them singletons. Material: peripheral blood. These receptors originate from a human donor in a cohort sampled during active COVID-19. Each CDR3 is given with its conserved first and last residue. The order of the fields is D gene, J gene, clone size, V gene, CDR3 DNA, CDR3 protein. A D gene is named only where the DNA matches it firmly. Only some rows state a clone size, as once, few, many or a class for expanded clones.

. | TRBJ2-3 | . | TRBV2 | TGTGCCACCAAATACAATACGCAGTATTTT | CATKYNTQYF
. | TRBJ1-4 | . | TRBV2 | TGTGCCAGCAGAACGACACCTGCAACTAATGAAAAACTGTTTTTT | CASRTTPATNEKLFF
. | TRBJ2-1 | . | TRBV5-4 | TGTGCCAGCAGCTCGGGACTCAAGAATGAGCAGTTCTTC | CASSSGLKNEQFF
TRBD1 | TRBJ2-2 | . | TRBV7-8 | TGTGCCAGCAGCGCGCCCGGGACAGGGTCGATGTTTGGGAGGGAGCTGTTTTTT | CASSAPGTGSMFGRELFF
TRBD2 | TRBJ2-3 | . | TRBV7-2 | TGTGCCAGCAGCTTTAGCGGGAGGGGGACAGATACGCAGTATTTT | CASSFSGRGTDTQYF
TRBD1 | TRBJ1-1 | . | TRBV6-6 | TGTGCCAGCAGTTACTACGGACAGGGTCCTACTGAAGCTTTCTTT | CASSYYGQGPTEAFF
TRBD2 | TRBJ2-1 | . | TRBV10-2 | TGCGCCAGCGCTGATACTAGCGGGAAATCGGTTGAGCAGTTCTTC | CASADTSGKSVEQFF
. | TRBJ2-4 | . | TRBV7-6 | TGTGCCAGCAGCTTAAGTGAGAGGGCTCTTACGCTAGCCAAAAACATTCAGTACTTC | CASSLSERALTLAKNIQYF
TRBD1 | TRBJ1-5 | . | TRBV15 | TGTGCCACCAGCAGAGACCCAGGGGGGAACCAGCCCCAGCATTTT | CATSRDPGGNQPQHF
. | TRBJ1-5 | . | TRBV2 | TGTGCCAGCAGTTCCACAGGTAGCAATCAGCCCCAGCATTTT | CASSSTGSNQPQHF
TRBD2 | TRBJ2-2 | . | TRBV19 | TGTGCCAGTAGTAGAGGGACTAGCAGCACCGGGGAGCTGTTTTTT | CASSRGTSSTGELFF
TRBD2 | TRBJ2-7 | . | TRBV7-8 | TGTGCCAGCAGCTTAGGACTAGCTCCCCACGAGCAGTACTTC | CASSLGLAPHEQYF
. | TRBJ2-2 | once | TRBV27 | TGTGCCAGCAGTCGGGGTAAAGCCGGGGAGCTGTTTTTT | CASSRGKAGELFF
. | TRBJ2-1 | . | TRBV7-2 | TGTGCCAGCAGCAGCCCGGGAAACTACAATGAGCAGTTCTTC | CASSSPGNYNEQFF
TRBD2 | TRBJ2-3 | few | TRBV10-1 | TGCGCCAGCAGTGAGTCTCTAGCGGGGGGCACAGATACGCAGTATTTT | CASSESLAGGTDTQYF
. | TRBJ2-2 | . | TRBV7-6 | TGTGCCAGCAGCTCCCCTCTCGGGAACACCGGGGAGCTGTTTTTT | CASSSPLGNTGELFF
TRBD1 | TRBJ2-1 | once | TRBV5-1 | TGCGCCAGCAGCTTGGAACAGGGGGCGCGCAATGAGCAGTTCTTC | CASSLEQGARNEQFF
. | TRBJ2-2 | once | TRBV7-3 | TGTGCCAGCAGCTGGGCAGAGACCGGGGAGCTGTTTTTT | CASSWAETGELFF
. | TRBJ2-1 | . | TRBV7-9 | TGTGCCAGCAGCTTAGGTAGGCCGGGATGGGGCAATGAGCAGTTCTTC | CASSLGRPGWGNEQFF
. | TRBJ2-7 | once | TRBV5-1 | TGCGCCAGCAGCTTCCGGGACAATTCCTACGAGCAGTACTTC | CASSFRDNSYEQYF
. | TRBJ1-2 | . | TRBV5-4 | TGTGCCAGCAGCCCCAGGGGTGTGGGATCCTATGGCTACACCTTC | CASSPRGVGSYGYTF
TRBD1 | TRBJ1-4 | . | TRBV7-2 | TGTGCCAGCAGCTCGACAGGGACTTTAGGAAAACTGTTTTTT | CASSSTGTLGKLFF
TRBD2 | TRBJ2-1 | once | TRBV12-5 | TGTGCTAGTGGTCTCGTCGTAGCGGGAGGGCCGGGTGAGCAGTTCTTC | CASGLVVAGGPGEQFF
. | TRBJ2-5 | . | TRBV10-3 | TGTGCCATCAGTGAGCTCAAAGACCGGGGTCAAGAGACCCAGTACTTC | CAISELKDRGQETQYF
. | TRBJ2-4 | . | TRBV6-6 | TGTGCCAGCAGTTACCCCGACAGGAACATTCAGTACTTC | CASSYPDRNIQYF
. | TRBJ1-2 | . | TRBV27 | TGTGCCAGCAGCAGTCCCGGGAACTATGGCTACACCTTC | CASSSPGNYGYTF
. | TRBJ2-2 | . | TRBV11-2 | TGTGCCAGCAGCTTAAGCACAGGGTTAAACCGTTGGACCGGGGAGCTGTTTTTT | CASSLSTGLNRWTGELFF
TRBD2 | TRBJ2-2 | . | TRBV4-3 | TGCGCCAGCAGCCAAGGGACTAGCGGGGGGGCCGGCGGGGAGCTGTTTTTT | CASSQGTSGGAGGELFF